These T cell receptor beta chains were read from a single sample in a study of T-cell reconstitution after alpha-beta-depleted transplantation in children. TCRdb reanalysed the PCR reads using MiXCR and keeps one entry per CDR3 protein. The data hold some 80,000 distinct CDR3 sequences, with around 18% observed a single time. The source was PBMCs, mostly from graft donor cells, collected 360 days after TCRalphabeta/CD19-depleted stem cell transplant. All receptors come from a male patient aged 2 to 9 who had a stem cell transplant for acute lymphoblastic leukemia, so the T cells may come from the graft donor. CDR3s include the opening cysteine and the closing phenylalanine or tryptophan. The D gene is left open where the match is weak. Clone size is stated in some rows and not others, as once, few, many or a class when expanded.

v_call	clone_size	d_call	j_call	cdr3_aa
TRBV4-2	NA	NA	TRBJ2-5	CASSQVTQETQYF
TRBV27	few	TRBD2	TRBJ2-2	CASRIAGVTGELFF
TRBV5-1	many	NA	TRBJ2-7	CASGPGGASEQYF
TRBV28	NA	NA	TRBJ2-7	CASSLIPGVRYEQYF
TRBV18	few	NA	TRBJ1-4	CASSPGVEKLFF
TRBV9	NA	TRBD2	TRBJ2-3	CASSGSGSFTDTQYF
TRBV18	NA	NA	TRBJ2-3	CASSLPGLVALGDTQYF
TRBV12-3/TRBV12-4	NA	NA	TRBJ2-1	CASSLVLGNSYNEQFF
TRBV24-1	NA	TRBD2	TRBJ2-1	CATSDSIAGSYNEQFF
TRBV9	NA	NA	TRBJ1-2	CASSATGGYGYTF
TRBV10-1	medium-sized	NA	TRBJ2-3	CASSEPERDTQYF
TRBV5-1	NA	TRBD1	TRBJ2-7	CASSLTGQGVSYEQYF
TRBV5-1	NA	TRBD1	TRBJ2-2	CASRPQPGQKTGELFF
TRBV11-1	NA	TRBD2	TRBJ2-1	CASTLGGLAGPPAGNEQFF
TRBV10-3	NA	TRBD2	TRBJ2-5	CAISQMDQRGTQYF
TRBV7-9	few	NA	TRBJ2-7	CASSLEKPYEQYF
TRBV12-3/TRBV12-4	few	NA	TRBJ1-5	CASSPRRAYSNQPQHF
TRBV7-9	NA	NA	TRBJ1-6	CASSRWGAENSPLHF
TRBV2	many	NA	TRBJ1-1	CASSDVVNTEAFF
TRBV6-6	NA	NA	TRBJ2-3	CASSYPQVNTQYF
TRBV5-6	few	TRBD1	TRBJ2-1	CASSLGTGAWWYNEQFF
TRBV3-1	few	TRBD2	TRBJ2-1	CASRRTSGSDEQFF
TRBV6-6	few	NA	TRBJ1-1	CASSRDGEAFF
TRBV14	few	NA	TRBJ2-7	CASSQAASYSYEQYF
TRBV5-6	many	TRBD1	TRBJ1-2	CASSLGTGVVFDYGYTF
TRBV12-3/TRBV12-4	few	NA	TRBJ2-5	CASRDGRTQYF
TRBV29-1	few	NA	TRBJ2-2	CSVGRGGELFF
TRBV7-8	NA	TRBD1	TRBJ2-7	CASSFGQGEYEQYF
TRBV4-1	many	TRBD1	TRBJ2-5	CASSQVDRGWETQYF
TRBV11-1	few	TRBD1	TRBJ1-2	CASSLSYDRVGKSYGYTF
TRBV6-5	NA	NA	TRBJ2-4	CASSYSRSGAKNIQYF
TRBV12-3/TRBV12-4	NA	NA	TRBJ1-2	CASYGGGGYTF
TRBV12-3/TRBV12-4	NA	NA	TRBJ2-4	CASSFNVNIQYF
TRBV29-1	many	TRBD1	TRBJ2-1	CSVWTGGRIGQFF
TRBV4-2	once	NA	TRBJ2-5	CASSQDGARTGTQYF
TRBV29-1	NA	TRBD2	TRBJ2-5	CSVPDRAGLAGGPDETQYF
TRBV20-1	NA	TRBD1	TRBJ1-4	CSARATGGNEKLFF
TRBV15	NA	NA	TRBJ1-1	CATSREGLTEAFF
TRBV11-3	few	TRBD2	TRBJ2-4	CASSPFTSGRGNIQYF
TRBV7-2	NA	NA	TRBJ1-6	CASSLAAHSLHF
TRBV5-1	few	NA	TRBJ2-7	CASSLVGNSYEQYF
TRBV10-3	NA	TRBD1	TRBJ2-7	CAISRQGSYEQYF
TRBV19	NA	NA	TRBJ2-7	CASSISHVQGYEQYF
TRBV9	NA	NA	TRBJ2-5	CASSATRTGMQETQYF
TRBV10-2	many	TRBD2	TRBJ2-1	CASSESKASGGIGNEQFF
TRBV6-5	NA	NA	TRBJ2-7	CASSYSAGTNVYEQYF
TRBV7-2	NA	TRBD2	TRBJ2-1	CASRPGLASYNEQFF
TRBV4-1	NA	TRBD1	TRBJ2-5	CASSQVTNRGHETQYF